Below, 19 T cell receptor beta chains from the same sample are listed, as sequenced in a study of shared clonotypes between healthy human individuals (TCRdb year 2020). The library was built by means of the immunoSEQ multiplex PCR assay. TCRdb took over this immuneACCESS table, retaining in-frame rearrangements with V and J assigned. Such tables are incomplete; in checked studies, under half of the missing clones stem from an unresolved V gene, and the remainder is unexplained. The sample profile shows around 2.1 million clones; approximately 96% of them were found once. The top ten hold roughly 0.13% of the sample. The specimen sequenced was naive CD4+ T cells sorted from blood. Reading the label with the study, this specimen's cell subset or site is: CD45RA+ positively selected. These receptors all come from a man younger than 35 in good health.

This sequence joins TRBV9 and TRBJ1-5, with 9 bases fitting TRBD1. The CDR3 consists of 16 residues. Germline assignment: CDR1 SGDLS and CDR2 YYNGEE. V trimming: 3 bases; J trimming: 1 base; junction bases outside the gene matches: 5. The CDR3 spells CASSAGTGRSNQPQHF. CDR3 nucleotide sequence: TGTGCCAGCAGCGCCGGGACAGGGAGAAGCAATCAGCCCCAGCATTTT.

The rearrangement links TRBV7-2 to TRBJ2-3; 10 nucleotides match TRBD2. The V and J ends lost 4 bases and 4 bases, in that order; junction bases with no gene match: 11. The CDR3 has 17 amino acids. Germline CDR1 reads SGHTA; CDR2 reads FQGNSA. The CDR3 loop is CASSSSILAGVPDTQYF. The CDR3 DNA is TGTGCCAGCAGCTCGTCTATTCTAGCGGGGGTTCCAGATACGCAGTATTTT.

V gene TRBV15 combines with J gene TRBJ1-2; D is unresolved. From germline, CDR1 is LNHNV and CDR2 YYDKDF (reference sequence). The CDR3 extends over 12 amino acids. The V end was cut by 6 bases, the J end by 6 bases, with 11 bases between. As DNA, the CDR3 is TGTGCCACCAGGGCGGGGTACCATGGCTACACCTTC. Translated: CATRAGYHGYTF.

V is TRBV6-5 and J is TRBJ2-7; no clear D. This CDR3 has 14 residues. Germline V gives CDR1 MNHEY, CDR2 SVGAGI. The germline V and J ends were trimmed by 3 bases and 0 bases, with 9 bases remaining between them. Written as DNA, the CDR3 is TGTGCCAGCAGTTATGACCGCCTCTCCTACGAGCAGTACTTC. The encoded protein is CASSYDRLSYEQYF.

This chain links TRBV10-1 with TRBJ2-1, with D perhaps matching TRBD1 or TRBD2 (7 bases each). The ends were cut back, 2 bases at V and 9 bases at J, with 20 bases in the middle. The CDR3 loop spans 16 amino acids. Germline V gene data show CDR1 as WNHNN and CDR2 as SYGVQD (reference sequence). CDR3 sequence: CASSEGRGRGTGEQFF. CDR3 bases: TGCGCCAGCAGTGAGGGGAGGGGGCGCGGCACGGGTGAGCAGTTCTTC.

This clone was seen a handful of times. The rearrangement joins TRBV2 to TRBJ1-2; D ambiguous. The CDR3 runs to 11 residues. Trimming cost V 7 bases and J 8 bases, with 11 bases left between them. Per the germline V gene, CDR1 is SNHLY and CDR2 is FYNNEI. CDR3: CASMESYGYTF. CDR3 DNA: TGTGCCAGCATGGAGAGTTACGGCTACACCTTC.

On this clone: Other DNA sequences of this sample code for an identical CDR3. CDR3 in DNA: TGCGCCAGCAGCCGGGACAGGGTAGGCACCGGGGAGCTGTTTTTT. Protein: CASSRDRVGTGELFF. The chain joins TRBV5-1 to TRBJ2-2, with TRBD1 matching over 9 bases. The CDR3 runs to 15 residues. Germline CDR1 and CDR2: SGHRS and YFSETQ. After removal of 4 bases from V and 4 bases from J, the junction contained 5 bases not matched to a gene.

V and J are TRBV4-1 and TRBJ2-5, with D maybe TRBD2 (6 bases). Trimming left V 2 bases short and J 2 bases short, with 12 bases between. This CDR3 is 15 amino acids long. Germline assignment: CDR1 MGHRA and CDR2 YSYEKL. The CDR3 nucleotides are TGCGCCAGCAGCCAACTGACTAGGGCTCAAGAGACCCAGTACTTC. It is translated as CASSQLTRAQETQYF.

The chain uses TRBV4-1 and TRBJ2-5; D perhaps matches TRBD1 (6 bases). Trimming shortened V by 0 bases and J by 7 bases, and 15 bases separated the two germline ends. The CDR3 totals 15 residues. CDR1 and CDR2 from the germline V gene are MGHRA and YSYEKL. As DNA, the CDR3 is TGCGCCAGCAGCCAAGAAGGGGACACCCCTCGGACCCAGTACTTC. Protein product: CASSQEGDTPRTQYF.

The CDR3 is CASSQGLFTGELFF. CDR3 in DNA: TGCGCCAGCAGCCAAGGCCTCTTCACCGGGGAGCTGTTTTTT. The chain recombines TRBV4-3 with TRBJ2-2, with D uncertain. Trimming took 1 base from V and 4 from J, leaving 7 bases between them. The CDR3 is 14 residues long. From germline, CDR1 is LGHNA and CDR2 YSLEER.

This clone was recorded once. The chain has TRBV5-6 and TRBJ1-2, with D possibly TRBD1 on 5 matching bases. Germline V CDR1 and CDR2: SGHDT, YYEEEE. This CDR3 has 15 amino acids. Trimming took off 2 bases at V and 4 bases at J, with 15 bases between the two ends. The CDR3 region is CASSLVRTNIYGYTF. CDR3 in DNA: TGTGCCAGCAGCTTAGTACGGACAAACATCTATGGCTACACCTTC.

The J gene is TRBJ1-2, the V gene TRBV19; TRBD1 matches at 9 bases. This CDR3 spans 15 amino acids. Germline V gene data show CDR1 as LNHDA and CDR2 as SQIVND (reference sequence). V was clipped by 8 bases and J by 2 bases; unmatched bases: 9. For the CDR3, the DNA is TGTGCCAGTTCGAACCCGGGACAGGGAAACTATGGCTACACCTTC. Protein product: CASSNPGQGNYGYTF.

J is TRBJ2-7 and V is TRBV5-1, with D perhaps matching TRBD1 or TRBD2 (5 bases each). The germline CDR1 and CDR2 sequences are SGHRS and YFSETQ. This CDR3 is built from 12 residues. V was clipped by 4 bases and J by 3 bases, with 8 bases between them. CDR3 in amino acids: CASSRDVYEQYF. In nucleotides, the CDR3 is TGCGCCAGCAGCCGGGACGTCTACGAGCAGTACTTC.

CDR3 loop: CASSKGFRQPNTGELFF. The DNA for the CDR3 is TGTGCCAGTAGTAAGGGTTTTCGGCAACCGAACACCGGGGAGCTGTTTTTT. This sequence joins TRBV19 and TRBJ2-2; D unresolved. The CDR3 loop spans 17 amino acids. Germline CDR1 is LNHDA and CDR2 is SQIVND (reference sequence). Trimming took off 4 bases at V and 0 bases at J, with 15 bases between the two ends.

J is TRBJ1-2 and V is TRBV10-3; TRBD1 agrees at 7 bases. J lost 5 bases, V lost 5 bases, and 5 bases had no gene match. Looked up from germline, CDR1 is ENHRY and CDR2 is SYGVKD. The CDR3 covers 13 residues. CDR3 amino acids: CAISTGEGYGYTF. DNA for the CDR3: TGTGCCATCAGTACAGGGGAAGGATATGGCTACACCTTC.

The chain uses TRBV11-2 and TRBJ2-7, with 13 nucleotides matching TRBD2. In germline, CDR1 is SGHAT, CDR2 FQNNGV. There are 16 residues in the CDR3. V trimming: 5 bases; J trimming: 0 bases; junction bases outside the gene matches: 4. The CDR3 protein is CASSVGTSGISYEQYF. Written as DNA, the CDR3 is TGTGCCAGCAGCGTCGGGACTAGCGGGATCTCCTACGAGCAGTACTTC. The whole variable domain, remainder taken from reference TRBV11-2 and TRBJ2-7, is EAGVAQSPRYKIIEKRQSVAFWCNPISGHATLYWYQQILGQGPKLLIQFQNNGVVDDSQLPKDRFSAERLKGVDSTLKIQPAKLEDSAVYLCASSVGTSGISYEQYFGPGTRLTVT.

The CDR3 DNA follows: TGTGCCAGCAGTTACTCGGACAGGCCGCTCTATGGCTACACCTTC. It specifies CASSYSDRPLYGYTF. The chain uses TRBV6-5 and TRBJ1-2; 7 nucleotides line up with TRBD1. Looked up from germline, CDR1 is MNHEY and CDR2 is SVGAGI. Losses at the gene ends were 0 bases for V and 4 bases for J; bases not matched to a gene: 5. The CDR3 totals 15 residues.

Only one count was recorded for this clone. V is TRBV5-1 and J is TRBJ2-7, with D perhaps matching TRBD2 (7 bases). CDR1 is SGHRS and CDR2 is YFSETQ in the germline V gene. The germline V and J ends were trimmed by 1 base and 2 bases, with 19 bases remaining between them. This CDR3 is built from 17 residues. The CDR3 sequence is CASSLLPGEGGTYEQYF. CDR3 nucleotides: TGCGCCAGCAGCTTGCTCCCCGGGGAGGGGGGCACCTACGAGCAGTACTTC.

The V call is TRBV19, the J call TRBJ2-1; D is ambiguous. The ends were cut back, 2 bases at V and 5 bases at J, with 10 bases in the middle. This CDR3 is built from 14 residues. From germline, CDR1 is LNHDA and CDR2 SQIVND (reference sequence). CDR3 protein: CASSIRVDDNEQFF. CDR3 DNA: TGTGCCAGTAGTATAAGGGTAGACGACAATGAGCAGTTCTTC.